Listed below are T cell receptor beta chains from one sample, sequenced in a study of cytomegalovirus exposure and HLA in healthy donors. Assay: immunoSEQ multiplex PCR; the TCRdb copy retains only in-frame clones and omits some. The data contain roughly 100,000 clones, about 74% of them singletons. The specimen was PBMCs. Receptors were obtained from a male donor in good health and CMV-seropositive. Each CDR3 is given with its conserved first and last residue. The D gene is left open where the match is weak. Expanded clones are given a class, and other clones once, few, many or no size at all.

CASSYGTRAYEQYF | TGTGCCAGCAGTTACGGGACTCGAGCCTACGAGCAGTACTTC | 14 | NA | NA | TRBJ2-7 | TRBV6-6
CASSLVGIHNEQFF | TGTGCCAGCAGCTTGGTCGGGATTCACAATGAGCAGTTCTTC | 14 | NA | NA | TRBJ2-1 | TRBV5-5
CASSPGRGLAQYF | TGTGCCAGCAGTCCAGGGCGGGGGTTGGCCCAGTACTTC | 13 | TRBD2 | NA | TRBJ2-5 | TRBV6-6
CASSLIPVGTHGYTF | TGTGCCAGCAGTTTAATACCGGTCGGTACTCATGGCTACACCTTC | 15 | NA | few | TRBJ1-2 | TRBV28
CATSRDLSGRADEQYF | TGTGCCACCAGCAGAGATCTGAGCGGGAGGGCGGACGAGCAGTACTTC | 16 | TRBD2 | NA | TRBJ2-7 | TRBV15
CASSARDRSQETQYF | TGCGCCAGCAGCGCTAGGGACAGATCCCAAGAGACCCAGTACTTC | 15 | TRBD1 | NA | TRBJ2-5 | TRBV5-1
CASSPTDYEQYF | TGCGCCAGCAGCCCTACAGATTACGAGCAGTACTTC | 12 | NA | few | TRBJ2-7 | TRBV5-1
CASRTSPPTDTQYF | TGTGCCAGTCGGACTTCCCCTCCCACAGATACGCAGTATTTT | 14 | NA | NA | TRBJ2-3 | TRBV28
CASSQGGWGPYNEQFF | TGCGCCAGCAGCCAAGGCGGGTGGGGGCCCTACAATGAGCAGTTCTTC | 16 | NA | NA | TRBJ2-1 | TRBV4-3
CASSLIAGPDTQYF | TGTGCCAGCAGCTTAATAGCGGGACCCGATACGCAGTATTTT | 14 | TRBD2 | NA | TRBJ2-3 | TRBV11-2
CASSGTSGFYNEQFF | TGTGCCAGCAGCGGGACTAGCGGGTTCTACAATGAGCAGTTCTTC | 15 | TRBD2 | NA | TRBJ2-1 | TRBV7-9
CASSYSRTGTTYEQYF | TGTGCCAGCAGTTACTCGAGGACAGGTACTACCTACGAGCAGTACTTC | 16 | TRBD1 | NA | TRBJ2-7 | TRBV6-5
CASSEWAKETQYF | TGCGCCAGCAGTGAGTGGGCTAAAGAGACCCAGTACTTC | 13 | NA | NA | TRBJ2-5 | TRBV10-1
CASSQDAADTDTQYF | TGCGCCAGCAGCCAAGATGCAGCGGACACAGATACGCAGTATTTT | 15 | NA | once | TRBJ2-3 | TRBV4-1
CASSPSLGGEREAFF | TGTGCCAGCTCACCCTCTCTGGGGGGGGAGCGTGAAGCTTTCTTT | 15 | NA | NA | TRBJ1-1 | TRBV18
CASWREGLSYNEQFF | TGTGCCAGCTGGAGGGAGGGGCTATCCTACAATGAGCAGTTCTTC | 15 | TRBD2 | NA | TRBJ2-1 | TRBV6-5
CASSSPPGTGGAYEQYF | TGTGCCAGCAGTTCTCCCCCCGGGACAGGGGGAGCCTACGAGCAGTACTTC | 17 | TRBD1 | NA | TRBJ2-7 | TRBV28
CASSLETGNYGYTF | TGCGCCAGCAGCTTGGAGACAGGGAACTATGGCTACACCTTC | 14 | TRBD1 | NA | TRBJ1-2 | TRBV5-1
CASSITGNTEAFF | TGTGCCAGTAGTATTACAGGGAACACTGAAGCTTTCTTT | 13 | NA | NA | TRBJ1-1 | TRBV19
CASSLTGYNEQFF | TGTGCCAGCAGCCTAACAGGCTACAATGAGCAGTTCTTC | 13 | NA | NA | TRBJ2-1 | TRBV7-9
CASSSGRDSYEQYF | TGTGCCAGCAGCTCGGGCCGGGACAGCTACGAGCAGTACTTC | 14 | TRBD1 | NA | TRBJ2-7 | TRBV7-2
CASHGRLPPYEQYF | TGTGCCAGCCATGGTAGACTGCCACCCTACGAGCAGTACTTC | 14 | NA | NA | TRBJ2-7 | TRBV6-5
CATSQGFANTGELFF | TGTGCCACCAGCCAGGGGTTCGCGAACACCGGGGAGCTGTTTTTT | 15 | NA | NA | TRBJ2-2 | TRBV15
CASSLSGGNTGELFF | TGTGCCAGCAGCTTAAGCGGGGGGAACACCGGGGAGCTGTTTTTT | 15 | TRBD2 | few | TRBJ2-2 | TRBV7-3
CATSRVGDSYEQYF | TGTGCCACCAGCAGAGTGGGGGACTCCTATGAGCAGTACTTC | 14 | NA | NA | TRBJ2-7 | TRBV15
CASSLKTSPTNEQFF | TGTGCCAGCAGTTTAAAGACTAGCCCCACCAATGAGCAGTTCTTC | 15 | TRBD2 | NA | TRBJ2-1 | TRBV6-5
CASSIGQGGTEAFF | TGTGCCAGCAGCATTGGACAGGGGGGGACTGAAGCTTTCTTT | 14 | TRBD1 | NA | TRBJ1-1 | TRBV7-9
CASRQIAGAPGVIGEQFF | TGTGCCAGCAGGCAAATAGCGGGAGCTCCGGGTGTCATTGGTGAGCAGTTCTTC | 18 | TRBD2 | NA | TRBJ2-1 | TRBV28
CASSPWTGFDTGELFF | TGTGCCAGCTCACCCTGGACAGGGTTTGACACCGGGGAGCTGTTTTTT | 16 | TRBD1 | NA | TRBJ2-2 | TRBV18
CASSPPRGTEAFF | TGTGCCAGCTCACCACCCCGGGGGACTGAAGCTTTCTTT | 13 | NA | NA | TRBJ1-1 | TRBV18
CASMSRGSTDTQYF | TGCGCCAGCATGTCCAGGGGGAGCACAGATACGCAGTATTTT | 14 | TRBD1 | NA | TRBJ2-3 | TRBV5-1
CASGEVRTGELFF | TGTGCCAGCGGCGAAGTGCGCACCGGGGAGCTGTTTTTT | 13 | NA | NA | TRBJ2-2 | TRBV6-1
CASSLAGVHNEQFF | TGCGCCAGCAGCCTCGCGGGGGTGCACAATGAGCAGTTCTTC | 14 | TRBD2 | NA | TRBJ2-1 | TRBV4-3
CASSLGDPVIEADTQYF | TGTGCCAGCAGCTTAGGCGACCCAGTCATCGAGGCAGATACGCAGTATTTT | 17 | NA | few | TRBJ2-3 | TRBV11-2
CASSQDIRLAGRGTGELFF | TGCGCCAGCAGCCAGGACATAAGACTAGCGGGGAGAGGGACCGGGGAGCTGTTTTTT | 19 | TRBD2 | NA | TRBJ2-2 | TRBV4-1